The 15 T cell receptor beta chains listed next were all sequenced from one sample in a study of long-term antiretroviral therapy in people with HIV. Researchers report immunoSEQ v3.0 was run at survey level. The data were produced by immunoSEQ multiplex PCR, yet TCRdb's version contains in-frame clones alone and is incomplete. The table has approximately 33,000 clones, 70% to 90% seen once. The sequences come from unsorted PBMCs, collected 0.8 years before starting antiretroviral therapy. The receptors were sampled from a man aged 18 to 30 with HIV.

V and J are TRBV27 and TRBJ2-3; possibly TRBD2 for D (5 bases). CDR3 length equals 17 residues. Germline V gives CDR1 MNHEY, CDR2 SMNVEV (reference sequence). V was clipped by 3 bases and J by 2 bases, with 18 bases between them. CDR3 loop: CASSFSFVGAATDTQYF. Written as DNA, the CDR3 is TGTGCCAGCAGTTTTAGTTTCGTGGGAGCGGCCACAGATACGCAGTATTTT.

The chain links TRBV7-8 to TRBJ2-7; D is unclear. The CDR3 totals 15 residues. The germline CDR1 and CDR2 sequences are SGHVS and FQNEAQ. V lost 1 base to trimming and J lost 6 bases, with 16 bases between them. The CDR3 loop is CASSLVPETRTEQYF. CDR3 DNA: TGTGCCAGCAGCTTAGTTCCCGAGACTCGTACCGAGCAGTACTTC.

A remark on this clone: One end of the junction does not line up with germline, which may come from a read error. For the CDR3, the DNA is TGCGCCAGCAGCCAAGATCTTGGAGGTTTAGGACAGGGTTGGAATTTT. This translates into CASSQDLGGLGQGWNF. The genes are TRBV4-3 and TRBJ2-3; 8 nucleotides align to TRBD1. The germline V gene has CDR1 LGHNA and CDR2 YSLEER. CDR3 length: 16 amino acids.

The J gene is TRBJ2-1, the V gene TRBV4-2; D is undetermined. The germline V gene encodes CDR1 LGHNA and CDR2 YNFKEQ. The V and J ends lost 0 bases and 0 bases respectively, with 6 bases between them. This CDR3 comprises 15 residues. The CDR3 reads CASSQDPSSYNEQFF. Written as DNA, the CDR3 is TGTGCCAGCAGCCAAGACCCAAGCTCCTACAATGAGCAGTTCTTC.

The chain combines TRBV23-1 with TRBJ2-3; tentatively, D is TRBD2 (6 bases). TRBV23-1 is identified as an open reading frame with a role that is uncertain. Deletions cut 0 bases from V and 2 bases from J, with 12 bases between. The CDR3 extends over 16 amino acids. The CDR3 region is CASSQSPTRLTDTQYF. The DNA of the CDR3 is TGCGCCAGCAGTCAATCCCCGACTAGACTCACAGATACGCAGTATTTT.

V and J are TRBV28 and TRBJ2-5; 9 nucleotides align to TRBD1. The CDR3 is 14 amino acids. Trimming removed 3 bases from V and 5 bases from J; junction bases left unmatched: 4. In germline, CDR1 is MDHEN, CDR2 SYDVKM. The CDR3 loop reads CASSFPGQGETQYF. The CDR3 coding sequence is TGTGCCAGCAGTTTCCCCGGACAGGGGGAGACCCAGTACTTC. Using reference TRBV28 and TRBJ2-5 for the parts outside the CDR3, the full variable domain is DVKVTQSSRYLVKRTGEKVFLECVQDMDHENMFWYRQDPGLGLRLIYFSYDVKMKEKGDIPEGYSVSREKKERFSLILESASTNQTSMYLCASSFPGQGETQYFGPGTRLLVL.

The CDR3, as DNA: TGCAGTGCTGGGGAGACATTCTCTTTCTTT. Protein: CSAGETFSFF. The chain couples TRBV20-1 to TRBJ1-1; D call uncertain. This CDR3 is built from 10 residues. With 5 bases removed from V and 12 bases from J, the gap between germline ends came to 13 bases. CDR1 is DFQATT and CDR2 is SNEGSKA in the germline V gene (reference sequence).

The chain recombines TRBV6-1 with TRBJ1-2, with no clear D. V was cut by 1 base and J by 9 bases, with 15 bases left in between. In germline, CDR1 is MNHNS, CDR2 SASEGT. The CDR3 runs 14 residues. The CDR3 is CASSEGTVPSSYTF. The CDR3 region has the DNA TGTGCCAGCAGTGAAGGTACAGTCCCCTCGAGCTACACCTTC.

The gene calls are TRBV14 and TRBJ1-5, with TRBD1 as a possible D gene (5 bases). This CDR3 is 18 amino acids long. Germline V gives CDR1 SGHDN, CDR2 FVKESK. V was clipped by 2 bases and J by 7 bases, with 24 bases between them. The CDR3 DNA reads TGTGCCAGCAGCCAATTAAGAGCGGAACCCGAGGGACGGCAGCCCCAGCATTTT. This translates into CASSQLRAEPEGRQPQHF.

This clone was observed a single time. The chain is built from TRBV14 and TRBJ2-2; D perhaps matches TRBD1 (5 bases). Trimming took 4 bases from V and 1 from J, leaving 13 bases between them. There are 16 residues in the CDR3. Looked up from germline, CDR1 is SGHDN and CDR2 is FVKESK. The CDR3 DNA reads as TGTGCCAGCAGCCCGCCGAGACAGAGGAACACCGGGGAGCTGTTTTTT. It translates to CASSPPRQRNTGELFF.

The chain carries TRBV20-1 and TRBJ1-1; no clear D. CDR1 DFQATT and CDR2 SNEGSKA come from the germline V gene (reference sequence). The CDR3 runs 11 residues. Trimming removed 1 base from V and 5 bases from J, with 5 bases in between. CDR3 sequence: CSARGPTEAFF. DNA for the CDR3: TGCAGTGCTAGAGGACCTACTGAAGCTTTCTTT.

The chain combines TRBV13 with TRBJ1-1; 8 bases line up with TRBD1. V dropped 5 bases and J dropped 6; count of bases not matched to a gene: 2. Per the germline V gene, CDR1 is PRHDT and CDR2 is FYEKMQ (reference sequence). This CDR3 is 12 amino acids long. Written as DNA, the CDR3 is TGTGCCAGCAGCCCGGACAGGGCTGAAGCTTTCTTT. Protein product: CASSPDRAEAFF.

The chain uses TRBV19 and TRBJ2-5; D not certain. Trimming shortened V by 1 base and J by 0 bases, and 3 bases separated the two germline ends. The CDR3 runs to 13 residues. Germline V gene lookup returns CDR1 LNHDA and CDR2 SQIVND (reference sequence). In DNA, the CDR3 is TGTGCCAGTAGTATAGTGGACCAAGAGACCCAGTACTTC. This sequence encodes CASSIVDQETQYF.

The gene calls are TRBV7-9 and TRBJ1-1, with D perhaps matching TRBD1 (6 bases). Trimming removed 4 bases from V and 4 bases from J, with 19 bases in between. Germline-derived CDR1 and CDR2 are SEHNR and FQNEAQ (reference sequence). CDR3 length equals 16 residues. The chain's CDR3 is CASSSSQGLRATEAFF. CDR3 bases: TGTGCCAGCAGCTCGTCACAGGGCCTTCGGGCCACTGAAGCTTTCTTT.

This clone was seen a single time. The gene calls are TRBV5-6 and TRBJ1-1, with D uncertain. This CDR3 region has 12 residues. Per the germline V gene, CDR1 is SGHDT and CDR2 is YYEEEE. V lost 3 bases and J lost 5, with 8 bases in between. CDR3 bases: TGTGCCAGCAGCTCGTGGGCAACTGAAGCTTTCTTT. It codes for CASSSWATEAFF.